Ten or more counts support the clone carrying this T cell receptor beta chain. Each CDR3 protein gets one entry after TCRdb re-called the 5' RACE reads with MiXCR. The sample contains about 96,000 distinct CDR3 sequences, approximately 18% of which appear only once. These data come from a study of T cells of healthy individuals. This receptor was identified in a human donor in good health.

CDR3 DNA: TGTGCCAGCAGGGAAAGAAATTTCGACTCGCTGAACTACAATGAGCAGTTCTTC. It encodes CASRERNFDSLNYNEQFF. V usage is TRBV2 and J usage is TRBJ2-1; D call uncertain. The CDR3 contains 18 residues. CDR1 and CDR2 from the germline V gene are SNHLY and FYNNEI. Trimming cost V 6 bases and J 3 bases, with 24 bases left between them. The whole variable domain, remainder taken from reference TRBV2 and TRBJ2-1, is EPEVTQTPSHQVTQMGQEVILRCVPISNHLYFYWYRQILGQKVEFLVSFYNNEISEKSEIFDDQFSVERPDGSNFTLKIRSTKLEDSAMYFCASRERNFDSLNYNEQFFGPGTRLTVL.